The source of this TCR beta chain is a study of T cells in Graves' hyperthyroidism and ophthalmopathy. The CDR3 extends over 15 amino acids. V was clipped by 8 bases and J by 7 bases, with 20 bases between them. Germline assignment: CDR1 MGHDK and CDR2 SYGVNS. RNA transcripts yielded amplified TCR beta CDR3 regions. First-round RT-PCR targeting the TCR CDR3 was performed with the HTBI primer set. TCRdb reanalysed the multiplex PCR reads using MiXCR and keeps one entry per CDR3 protein. Here the sample spans about 300,000 distinct CDR3 sequences, approximately 15% being singletons. In making diagnoses, clinical symptoms, serum thyroxine and TRAb, thyroid ultrasound and orbital computed tomography were all used. Cells are PBMCs isolated from around 9.4 ml of fresh blood.

The V call is TRBV25-1, the J call TRBJ1-4; no clear D. Sequencing was performed on blood. The TCR comes from a woman between 35 and 50 years old with Graves' hyperthyroidism. CDR3 sequence (DNA): TGTGCCAGCGCGGGCTCCGGGTTCCAGGTTGAAAAACTGTTTTTT. It translates to CASAGSGFQVEKLFF.